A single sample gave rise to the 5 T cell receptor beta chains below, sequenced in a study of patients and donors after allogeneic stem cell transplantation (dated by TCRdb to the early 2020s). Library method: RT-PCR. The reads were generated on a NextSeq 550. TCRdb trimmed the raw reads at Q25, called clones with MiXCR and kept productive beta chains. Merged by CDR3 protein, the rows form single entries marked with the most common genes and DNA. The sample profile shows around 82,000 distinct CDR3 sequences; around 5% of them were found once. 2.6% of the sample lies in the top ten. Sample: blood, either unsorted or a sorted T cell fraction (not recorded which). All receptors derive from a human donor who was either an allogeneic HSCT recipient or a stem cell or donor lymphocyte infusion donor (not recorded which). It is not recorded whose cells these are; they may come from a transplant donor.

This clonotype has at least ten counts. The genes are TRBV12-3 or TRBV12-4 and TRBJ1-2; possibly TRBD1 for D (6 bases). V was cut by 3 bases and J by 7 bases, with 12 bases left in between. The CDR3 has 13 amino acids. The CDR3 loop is CASSFRGGGGYTF. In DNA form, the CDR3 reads TGTGCCAGCAGTTTCAGGGGTGGTGGTGGCTACACCTTC.

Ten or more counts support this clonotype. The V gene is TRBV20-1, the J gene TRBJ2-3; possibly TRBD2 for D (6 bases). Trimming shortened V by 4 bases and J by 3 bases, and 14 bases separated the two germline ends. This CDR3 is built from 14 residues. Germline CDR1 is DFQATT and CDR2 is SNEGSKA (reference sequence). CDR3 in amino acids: CSAMRDPETDTQYF. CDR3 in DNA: TGCAGTGCTATGCGGGACCCTGAGACAGATACGCAGTATTTT.

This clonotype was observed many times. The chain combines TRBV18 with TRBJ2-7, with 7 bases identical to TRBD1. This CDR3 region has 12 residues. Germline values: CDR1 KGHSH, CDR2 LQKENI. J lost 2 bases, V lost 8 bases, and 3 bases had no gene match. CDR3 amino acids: CASAQGTYEQYF. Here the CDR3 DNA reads TGTGCCAGCGCACAGGGGACCTACGAGCAGTACTTC.

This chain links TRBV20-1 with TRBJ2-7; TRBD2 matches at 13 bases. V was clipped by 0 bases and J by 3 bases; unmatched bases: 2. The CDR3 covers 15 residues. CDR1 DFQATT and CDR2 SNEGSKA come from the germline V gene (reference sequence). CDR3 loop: CSARDRTSGSYEQYF. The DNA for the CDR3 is TGCAGTGCTAGAGATCGGACTAGCGGGAGCTACGAGCAGTACTTC.

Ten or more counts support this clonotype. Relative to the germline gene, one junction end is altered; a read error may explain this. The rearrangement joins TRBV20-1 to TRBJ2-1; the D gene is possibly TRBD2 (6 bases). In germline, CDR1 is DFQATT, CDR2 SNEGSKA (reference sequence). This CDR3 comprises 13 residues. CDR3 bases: TGCAGTGCCTGGGACTCCTCCAACAATGAGCAGTTCTTC. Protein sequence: CSAWDSSNNEQFF.